This is a list of T cell receptor beta chains from one sample in a study of T cell responses to AZD1222 COVID-19 vaccine. Profiled with immunoSEQ multiplex PCR; TCRdb holds only in-frame clones, not every one. The sample consists of under 80,000 clones, around 74% of them appearing once. Sequencing used peripheral blood, obtained on day 0 of MenACWY control vaccination. The receptors derive from an adult in good health. CDR3s include the opening cysteine and the closing phenylalanine or tryptophan. A D gene is named only where the DNA matches it firmly. Clone size is stated in some rows and not others, as once, few, many or a class when expanded.

J: TRBJ1-4; D: -; V: TRBV11-2; size: -; DNA: TGTGCCAGCAGCCGTGGGACGCCACTAGAAAAACTGTTTTTT; CDR3: CASSRGTPLEKLFF
J: TRBJ1-1; D: -; V: TRBV19; size: -; DNA: TGTGCCAGTAGTATAGTTCACAGGGAGACTGAAGCTTTCTTT; CDR3: CASSIVHRETEAFF
J: TRBJ2-2; D: -; V: TRBV7-2; size: -; DNA: TGTGCCAGCTCAGGGGTTAGGGTCGGGGAGCTGTTTTTT; CDR3: CASSGVRVGELFF
J: TRBJ1-5; D: -; V: TRBV19; size: -; DNA: TGTGCCAGTAGCATCACGTTAAATCAGCCCCAGCATTTT; CDR3: CASSITLNQPQHF
J: TRBJ1-2; D: -; V: TRBV27; size: -; DNA: TGTGCCAGCAGTTTATACGGGGGACTCACTTATGGCTACACCTTC; CDR3: CASSLYGGLTYGYTF
J: TRBJ2-7; D: -; V: TRBV7-7; size: -; DNA: TGTGCTAGCAGCTTGGCGTTACCTTCTGACGAGCAGTACTTC; CDR3: CASSLALPSDEQYF
J: TRBJ2-3; D: TRBD2; V: TRBV5-4; size: -; DNA: TGTGCCAGCAGCTTGAGTAGCGGGGCCACAGATACGCAGTATTTT; CDR3: CASSLSSGATDTQYF
J: TRBJ2-7; D: TRBD1; V: TRBV2; size: -; DNA: TGTGCCAGCCGGGACAGACTCTACGAGCAGTACTTC; CDR3: CASRDRLYEQYF
J: TRBJ2-2; D: TRBD2; V: TRBV5-1; size: few; DNA: TGCGCCAGCAGCCCCAAGCGGGAGGGCGTGGCGGGGGAGCTGTTTTTT; CDR3: CASSPKREGVAGELFF
J: TRBJ2-2; D: -; V: TRBV5-4; size: -; DNA: TGTGCCAGCAGCACGGACATCCTCGGTGGCACCGGGGAGCTGTTTTTT; CDR3: CASSTDILGGTGELFF
J: TRBJ1-1; D: TRBD1; V: TRBV19; size: few; DNA: TGTGCCAGCCACCGACAGGGGAACACTGAAGCTTTCTTT; CDR3: CASHRQGNTEAFF
J: TRBJ2-2; D: TRBD1; V: TRBV2; size: -; DNA: TGTGCCAGCAGTGAAGTCAGGGGGCGTTCCGGGGAGCTGTTTTTT; CDR3: CASSEVRGRSGELFF
J: TRBJ2-3; D: TRBD1; V: TRBV5-1; size: few; DNA: TGCGCCAGCAGTTCAGACAGGGTTGGCTCAGATACGCAGTATTTT; CDR3: CASSSDRVGSDTQYF
J: TRBJ2-3; D: TRBD1; V: TRBV24-1; size: -; DNA: TGTGCCACCAGTGATCGGACAGGGGGCACAGATACGCAGTATTTT; CDR3: CATSDRTGGTDTQYF
J: TRBJ1-2; D: TRBD1; V: TRBV7-9; size: -; DNA: TGTGCCAGCAGCAAAGAGACAGGGGGAAAGGGCTACACCTTC; CDR3: CASSKETGGKGYTF
J: TRBJ1-5; D: TRBD1; V: TRBV2; size: -; DNA: TGTGCCAGCAGTGAGGGCAGGGGGAGATATCAGCCCCAGCATTTT; CDR3: CASSEGRGRYQPQHF
J: TRBJ2-3; D: -; V: TRBV7-2; size: few; DNA: TGTGCCAGCAGCTTAGCCTTCAACACAGATACGCAGTATTTT; CDR3: CASSLAFNTDTQYF
J: TRBJ2-2; D: -; V: TRBV3-1/TRBV3-2; size: -; DNA: TGTGCCAGCAGCCAAGACCGGAATCTACTCGGGGAGCTGTTTTTT; CDR3: CASSQDRNLLGELFF
J: TRBJ2-7; D: TRBD1; V: TRBV18; size: -; DNA: TGTGCCAGCTCACCAGGGACAGGGGGAACGCGGGAGCAGTACTTC; CDR3: CASSPGTGGTREQYF
J: TRBJ1-2; D: -; V: TRBV28; size: -; DNA: TGTGCCAGCAGTTTTGGGGATGGCTACACCTTC; CDR3: CASSFGDGYTF
J: TRBJ2-1; D: -; V: TRBV5-1; size: -; DNA: TGCGCCAGCAGCCCTGGAGTGGGGAGCTCCTACAATGAGCAGTTCTTC; CDR3: CASSPGVGSSYNEQFF
J: TRBJ1-2; D: -; V: TRBV2; size: medium-sized; DNA: TGTGCCAGCAGTCGGGGGCGGGACTATGGCTACACCTTC; CDR3: CASSRGRDYGYTF
J: TRBJ2-7; D: TRBD2; V: TRBV2; size: -; DNA: TGTGCCAGCAAAAGGACTAGCGGTTCCTACGAGCAGTACTTC; CDR3: CASKRTSGSYEQYF